The source of this T cell receptor beta chain is a study of identical twins. Concerning this clonotype itself: Its specificity is unknown.

TCRdb fed the 5' RACE reads into MiXCR, producing one record per CDR3 protein. The data hold roughly 1,500,000 distinct CDR3 sequences, with under 35% observed a single time. The study's findings and limits: Invariant populations such as MAIT and iNKT cells could partly muddle zero-insertion analyses.

Sequenced input: cord blood. The TCR sequence derives from a newborn girl in good health.

CDR3 loop: CASSQGPGANTGELFF. CDR3 DNA sequence: TGCGCCAGCAGCCAGGGACCGGGAGCGAACACCGGGGAGCTGTTTTTT. The rearrangement uses TRBV5-1 and TRBJ2-2, with TRBD2 as a possible D gene (6 bases). Deletions cut 4 bases from V and 0 bases from J, with 13 bases between. The CDR3 has 16 residues. The germline gives CDR1 SGHRS, CDR2 YFSETQ.